Listed below are T cell receptor beta chains from one sample, sequenced in a study of persistence of HIV-infected CD4 T cells. Their recognized antigens are unknown. Clones were read by immunoSEQ multiplex PCR, and TCRdb kept only the in-frame ones, dropping some. The sample consists of 30,000 to 35,000 clones, roughly four fifths of them appearing once. The source material was CD4+ T cells sorted from PBMCs after approximately 19-hour stimulation, sampled from a patient who received antiretroviral therapy. These receptors were taken from an adult woman with HIV who was CMV-seropositive. The CDR3 runs from the conserved cysteine through the conserved F or W. A D gene is named only where the DNA matches it firmly. The size entry is marked missing in some rows and otherwise reads once, few, many or a size class.

clone_size j_call cdr3_length v_call d_call cdr3_nt cdr3_aa
NA TRBJ2-5 13 TRBV3-1/TRBV3-2 NA TGTGCCAGCAGCCACACTAGTATGAAGACCCAGTACTTC CASSHTSMKTQYF
NA TRBJ1-2 15 TRBV14 NA TGTGCCAGCAGCCAAGATGTCGTGGAGCTGCGAGGCTACACCTTC CASSQDVVELRGYTF
few TRBJ1-1 13 TRBV19 NA TGTGCCAGTAGGTCGGGAAGGAACACTGAAGCTTTCTTT CASRSGRNTEAFF
NA TRBJ2-4 11 TRBV3-1/TRBV3-2 NA TGTGCCAGCAGCCAAGGGGTGGGAAGGTTTTTC CASSQGVGRFF
NA TRBJ2-2 12 TRBV12-3/TRBV12-4 NA TGTGCCAGCAGTCTGGAGGTCGGGGAGCTGTTTTTT CASSLEVGELFF
NA TRBJ1-6 15 TRBV7-9 NA TGTGCCAGCAGCTTAGTAGAGGGACCGACTTCACCCCTCCACTTT CASSLVEGPTSPLHF
NA TRBJ1-1 18 TRBV28 TRBD1 TGTGCCAGCAGTTTAAGGGTCTCCGGGACAGGGGTGAACACTGAAGCTTTCTTT CASSLRVSGTGVNTEAFF
NA TRBJ2-3 13 TRBV19 TRBD2 TGTGCCAGTAAAAGCGGGGGTAGGGATACGCAGTATTTT CASKSGGRDTQYF
once TRBJ2-1 14 TRBV10-1 NA TGCGCCAGCAGTGAGTCAGGGACTTGGAATGAGCAGTTCTTC CASSESGTWNEQFF
once TRBJ2-7 11 TRBV10-2 NA TGCGCCAGCACAGACTCCTACGAGCAGTACTTC CASTDSYEQYF
NA TRBJ1-2 12 TRBV10-3 NA TGTGCCATCAGTGTCCAGGCCCAGGGCTACACCTTC CAISVQAQGYTF
NA TRBJ2-7 15 TRBV7-2 NA TGTGCCAGCAGCTTAGACGGCGTCAGACCCTACGAGCAGTACTTC CASSLDGVRPYEQYF
NA TRBJ2-1 15 TRBV18 TRBD1 TGTGCCAGCTCACCAAGACAGGGGGCGAACAATGAGCAGTTCTTC CASSPRQGANNEQFF
NA TRBJ1-4 12 TRBV18 TRBD1 TGTGCCAGCTCAGAATACAGGGGCAAACTGTTTTTT CASSEYRGKLFF
NA TRBJ1-1 13 TRBV18 NA TGTGCCAGCTCACCCCAACAGAATCCTGAAGCTTTCTTT CASSPQQNPEAFF
NA TRBJ2-1 13 TRBV27 NA TGTGCCAGCAGTTGGGGTCAGGGGGGGTTGCAGTTCTTC CASSWGQGGLQFF
once TRBJ1-5 12 TRBV29-1 NA TGCAGCGCCGGGGACAGCAATCAGCCCCAGCATTTT CSAGDSNQPQHF
few TRBJ1-1 11 TRBV6-5 NA TGTGCCAGCAGCCGGGACACTGAAGCTTTCTTT CASSRDTEAFF
medium-sized TRBJ1-3 11 TRBV12-3/TRBV12-4 NA TGTGCCAGCAGTTTTGTGAACACCATATATTTT CASSFVNTIYF
NA TRBJ2-3 15 TRBV28 TRBD1 TGTGCCAGCTTATCCGGGACAGGGATGTTAGATACGCAGTATTTT CASLSGTGMLDTQYF
NA TRBJ1-1 14 TRBV28 NA TGTGCCAGCAGTTACACAGGGTTCAACACTGAAGCTTTCTTT CASSYTGFNTEAFF
NA TRBJ1-6 14 TRBV6-5 NA TGTGCCAGCAGGGCCGGGACTATGAATTCACCCCTCCACTTT CASRAGTMNSPLHF
NA TRBJ1-2 13 TRBV28 NA TGTGCCAGCATGGGGGGAGCTAACTATGGCTACACCTTC CASMGGANYGYTF
NA TRBJ1-2 17 TRBV9 TRBD1 TGTGCCAGCAGCGTAGGAGTAGGGGGCTCTACTAACTATGGCTACACCTTC CASSVGVGGSTNYGYTF
NA TRBJ1-2 16 TRBV27 TRBD1 TGTGCCAGCAGTCTCCTTGGTGGACAGGGGAACTATGGCTACACCTTC CASSLLGGQGNYGYTF
NA TRBJ1-5 16 TRBV10-3 TRBD1 TGTGCCATCAGTGAATACGGGACAGATAGCAATCAGCCCCAGCATTTT CAISEYGTDSNQPQHF
NA TRBJ2-2 17 TRBV5-5 TRBD2 TGTGCCAGCGAACCTCGGACTAGCGGGGGCCTGAGAGGGGAGCTGTTTTTT CASEPRTSGGLRGELFF
NA TRBJ2-1 15 TRBV5-4 NA TGTGCCAGCAGCCCGACACGTAGCCCCTACAATGAGCAGTTCTTC CASSPTRSPYNEQFF
NA TRBJ2-3 15 TRBV28 TRBD1 TGTGCCAGTAAGGGGGCGATGAAGTCCACAGATACGCAGTATTTT CASKGAMKSTDTQYF
NA TRBJ1-1 17 TRBV7-9 NA TGTGCCAGCAGCTTAGATTTTAGTTTGGGGGCGAACACTAAAGCTTTCTTT CASSLDFSLGANTKAFF
NA TRBJ1-2 14 TRBV19 TRBD1 TGTGCCAGGAGAAAACAGGGGGGCGATGATGGCTACACCTTC CARRKQGGDDGYTF
NA TRBJ1-4 15 TRBV9 NA TGTGCCAGCTCCAGAGTCCCCGCAACTAATGAAAAACTGTTTTTT CASSRVPATNEKLFF
once TRBJ2-7 16 TRBV28 TRBD1 TGTGCCACCGGTTCGCCTCAGGGGGCGCAGGGCTACGAGCAGTACTTC CATGSPQGAQGYEQYF
NA TRBJ1-1 15 TRBV21-1 NA TGTGCCAGCAGCAAAGGGAGTGCGCACTACACTGAAGCTTTCTTT CASSKGSAHYTEAFF
few TRBJ2-5 15 TRBV5-1 TRBD2 TGCGCCAGCAGCTTGGAAGCGGGGAGACAAGAGACCCAGTACTTC CASSLEAGRQETQYF
NA TRBJ1-4 16 TRBV30 NA TGTGCCTGGAGTGTAGGGGCACAGGGTGCTAATGAAAAACTGTTTTTT CAWSVGAQGANEKLFF
once TRBJ2-2 16 TRBV18 TRBD1 TGTGCCAGCTCACTCAACGGACAGGGTAACACCGGGGAGCTGTTTTTT CASSLNGQGNTGELFF
NA TRBJ2-1 15 TRBV5-1 TRBD2 TGCGCCAGCATCCCCGGGGGGACTAACAACAATGAGCAGTTCTTC CASIPGGTNNNEQFF
once TRBJ1-3 11 TRBV29-1 NA TGCAGCGTTCTCACCGGAAACACCATATATTTT CSVLTGNTIYF
few TRBJ1-1 13 TRBV12-3/TRBV12-4 NA TGTGCCAGCAGTTTCACACAGAACACTGAAGCTTTCTTT CASSFTQNTEAFF
once TRBJ2-3 16 TRBV5-1 TRBD1 TGCGCCAGCAGCTTGGCCGCACAGGGGTTCGCAGATACGCAGTATTTT CASSLAAQGFADTQYF
NA TRBJ2-7 14 TRBV19 NA TGTGCCAGTAGGGACCTATCAGGCAATTACGAGCAGTACTTC CASRDLSGNYEQYF
NA TRBJ1-1 13 TRBV5-6 NA TGTGCCAGCAGCTTGGGTGTGGACACTGAAGCTTTCTTT CASSLGVDTEAFF
NA TRBJ1-2 18 TRBV18 NA TGTGCCAGCTCACCCTCCCCGGCCTTATCCGGGAATCTCTATGGCTACACCTTC CASSPSPALSGNLYGYTF
NA TRBJ2-5 15 TRBV4-1 TRBD2 TGCGCCAGCAGCCAAGACTGGGGACTAGAAGAGACCCAGTACTTC CASSQDWGLEETQYF
NA TRBJ2-1 18 TRBV15 TRBD2 TGTGCCACCAGCAGAGAGACAATCGGGACTAGCGACTACAATGAGCAGTTCTTC CATSRETIGTSDYNEQFF
NA TRBJ1-6 17 TRBV5-1 TRBD1 TGCGCCAGCAGCCCCTCACAGGGGGCGCGGACTAATTCACCCCTCCACTTT CASSPSQGARTNSPLHF
few TRBJ1-1 15 TRBV18 NA TGTGCCAGCTCACAAACCACAGGGTTAGACACTGAAGCTTTCTTT CASSQTTGLDTEAFF
NA TRBJ2-7 11 TRBV30 TRBD1 TGTGCCTCCAAGACAGGGTACGAGCAGTACTTC CASKTGYEQYF
NA TRBJ2-2 16 TRBV6-5 NA TGTGCCAGCAGTTACCAGGGATTTAGTAGGACCGGGGAGCTGTTTTTT CASSYQGFSRTGELFF